The next 27 T cell receptor beta chains were all read from a single sample in a study of response to subunit inactivated influenza vaccine. Via MiXCR, TCRdb re-called the RT-PCR reads, giving one row per CDR3 protein. The repertoire consists of around 600,000 distinct CDR3 sequences, with over 9% occurring once and the leading ten covering approximately 9.9%. This sample also appeared in a second study, on T cells expressing NK-cell markers. Turning to that study: As the method of synthesis, 5'RACE template switching with UMIs yielded TCR beta cDNA.

The sequencing used PBMCs from blood, collected on the day of vaccination. These receptors all stem from a middle-aged man who received an inactivated influenza vaccine.

This clonotype was observed a few times. The chain employs TRBV5-1 and TRBJ1-1; D is unclear. CDR1 and CDR2 from the germline V gene are SGHRS and YFSETQ. Trimming cost V 4 bases and J 2 bases, with 9 bases left between them. The CDR3 sequence is 13 residues long. CDR3 DNA sequence: TGCGCCAGCAGCCATAACACTAACACTGAAGCTTTCTTT. Residues: CASSHNTNTEAFF.

This clonotype has at least ten counts. The V and J genes are TRBV29-1 and TRBJ2-2; D gene uncertain. The V end lost 3 bases, the J end lost 7 bases, and 9 bases lay between the germline ends. Germline V gene data show CDR1 as SQVTM and CDR2 as ANQGSEA. This CDR3 region has 12 residues. The CDR3 sequence is CSVDSRSGELFF. In nucleotides, the CDR3 is TGCAGCGTTGATTCCCGGAGCGGGGAGCTGTTTTTT.

V usage is TRBV7-2 and J usage is TRBJ2-7, with TRBD1 matching 7 bases. CDR3 length: 15 residues. J lost 2 bases, V lost 3 bases, and 7 bases had no gene match. Per germline, CDR1 SGHTA and CDR2 FQGNSA. The CDR3 is CASSFDRAPTYEQYF. DNA of the CDR3: TGTGCCAGCAGCTTCGACAGGGCACCCACCTACGAGCAGTACTTC.

In its sample, this clonotype was seen many times. The CDR3 reads CASSLVRSPGELFF. Here the CDR3 DNA reads TGCGCCAGCAGCTTGGTTCGGAGTCCCGGGGAGCTGTTTTTT. The chain uses TRBV5-1 and TRBJ2-2; no firm D call. This CDR3 is built from 14 residues. Germline CDR1 is SGHRS and CDR2 is YFSETQ. V lost 0 bases and J 6 bases, leaving 9 bases between the germline ends.

J is TRBJ2-7 and V is TRBV7-2, with D tentatively TRBD1 (5 bases). The CDR3 contains 15 residues. CDR1 and CDR2 from the germline V gene are SGHTA and FQGNSA. Trimming removed 1 base at V and 3 bases at J, with 13 bases between. This chain's CDR3 is CASSLGLGRVYEQYF. CDR3 in DNA: TGTGCCAGCAGCTTAGGCCTTGGCAGGGTCTACGAGCAGTACTTC.

The V call is TRBV2, the J call TRBJ2-3; D possibly corresponds to TRBD1 (6 bases). The CDR3 contains 15 residues. Germline CDR1 is SNHLY and CDR2 is FYNNEI. The V end was cut by 8 bases, the J end by 2 bases, with 17 bases between. CDR3 bases: TGTGCCAGCGCCGGGCCGGACAGCTTCACAGATACGCAGTATTTT. It encodes CASAGPDSFTDTQYF. Using reference TRBV2 and TRBJ2-3 for the parts outside the CDR3, the full variable domain is EPEVTQTPSHQVTQMGQEVILRCVPISNHLYFYWYRQILGQKVEFLVSFYNNEISEKSEIFDDQFSVERPDGSNFTLKIRSTKLEDSAMYFCASAGPDSFTDTQYFGPGTRLTVL.

This sequence joins TRBV7-2 and TRBJ2-2; no firm D call. Germline V gene sequence: CDR1 SGHTA, CDR2 FQGNSA. This CDR3 has 12 residues. Trimming removed 7 bases at V and 6 bases at J, with 9 bases between. CDR3 DNA: TGTGCCAGCACCCAGTCCCCCGGGGAGCTGTTTTTT. Amino acid sequence: CASTQSPGELFF.

This clonotype was seen many times. The chain is built from TRBV12-3 or TRBV12-4 and TRBJ1-2; D gene uncertain. The CDR3 loop spans 13 amino acids. Trimming shortened V by 6 bases and J by 0 bases, and 8 bases separated the two germline ends. CDR3 DNA sequence: TGTGCCAGCAGCCCGGTAGCTAACTATGGCTACACCTTC. Encoded protein: CASSPVANYGYTF.

The chain is built from TRBV7-2 and TRBJ2-7; D is possibly TRBD2 (6 bases). CDR3 length: 17 amino acids. The germline gives CDR1 SGHTA, CDR2 FQGNSA. V lost 5 bases, J lost 6 bases, and 26 bases lay in between. CDR3 coding DNA: TGTGCCAGCAGCACGAGGGGCGGGGCGAACCCGACTCTCGAGCAGTACTTC. Protein sequence: CASSTRGGANPTLEQYF.

This clonotype occurred a few times. This chain links TRBV13 with TRBJ1-3; D not resolved. Germline CDR1 reads PRHDT; CDR2 reads FYEKMQ (reference sequence). The CDR3 contains 15 residues. The ends were cut back, 5 bases at V and 0 bases at J, with 11 bases in the middle. The CDR3 here is CASSPRGGSGNTIYF. The CDR3 coding sequence is TGTGCCAGCAGCCCGCGGGGAGGCTCTGGAAACACCATATATTTT.

This clonotype was detected many times. The chain is built from TRBV20-1 and TRBJ2-1; 11 nucleotides agree with TRBD2. V lost 6 bases to trimming and J lost 0 bases; unmatched junction nucleotides: 13. Per germline, CDR1 DFQATT and CDR2 SNEGSKA (reference sequence). This CDR3 contains 18 residues. The chain's CDR3 is CSARDPSGGSSSYNEQFF. CDR3 bases: TGCAGTGCCAGGGACCCTAGCGGGGGGTCCAGCTCCTACAATGAGCAGTTCTTC.

This clonotype was seen a handful of times. V and J are TRBV10-3 and TRBJ2-3, with 7 nucleotides matching TRBD2. J lost 2 bases, V lost 6 bases, and 5 bases had no gene match. Germline values: CDR1 ENHRY, CDR2 SYGVKD. The CDR3 extends over 14 amino acids. The CDR3 DNA is TGTGCCATCAGGTCGGGAGGTTCCACAGATACGCAGTATTTT. This gives the protein CAIRSGGSTDTQYF.

This clonotype was recorded a few times. The chain joins TRBV28 to TRBJ1-4, with 8 bases that match TRBD1. The CDR3 length is 14 residues. Germline V gene data show CDR1 as MDHEN and CDR2 as SYDVKM. Trimming at V came to 6 bases and at J to 7 bases, leaving 7 bases not matched to a gene. CDR3 nucleotides: TGTGCCAGCAGGACCCGGGACAGGTCTGAAAAACTGTTTTTT. Its protein is CASRTRDRSEKLFF.

V gene TRBV25-1 combines with J gene TRBJ1-1; unclear D gene. Germline CDR1 reads MGHDK; CDR2 reads SYGVNS. The CDR3 is made up of 11 amino acids. V was shortened by 6 bases and J by 7 bases, with 9 bases between the two germline ends. The CDR3 here is CASRVRNEAFF. The CDR3 DNA sequence: TGTGCCAGCAGGGTAAGGAATGAAGCTTTCTTT.

This chain connects TRBV19 to TRBJ2-1; 9 bases line up with TRBD1. The germline CDR1 and CDR2 sequences are LNHDA and SQIVND (reference sequence). CDR3 length: 15 amino acids. The trim removed 8 bases at V and 8 bases at J, leaving 13 bases unmatched. CDR3 nucleotide sequence: TGTGCCAGTGATTTCGGGACAGGGAGGGGCGATGAGCAGTTCTTC. Amino acids: CASDFGTGRGDEQFF.

This clonotype has a handful of counts. The chain combines TRBV4-2 with TRBJ2-7; tentative D call: TRBD1 (5 bases). The CDR3 extends over 17 amino acids. V was clipped by 4 bases and J by 4 bases, with 23 bases between them. Germline V gene data show CDR1 as LGHNA and CDR2 as YNFKEQ. CDR3 amino acids: CASSPHPRQGPGYEQYF. The CDR3 nucleotides are TGTGCCAGCAGCCCGCACCCTCGGCAGGGCCCCGGTTACGAGCAGTACTTC.

The genes are TRBV19 and TRBJ2-1; D call uncertain. With 1 base removed from V and 5 bases from J, the gap between germline ends came to 18 bases. Germline CDR1 is LNHDA and CDR2 is SQIVND (reference sequence). The CDR3 sequence is 17 residues long. CDR3 in amino acids: CASSIGLGALGDNEQFF. As DNA, the CDR3 is TGTGCCAGTAGTATAGGTCTGGGCGCCCTTGGGGACAATGAGCAGTTCTTC.

In its sample, this clonotype was seen a few times. The V call is TRBV15, the J call TRBJ2-2, with D maybe TRBD1 (5 bases). CDR3 size: 14 residues. Germline-derived CDR1 and CDR2 are LNHNV and YYDKDF (reference sequence). V gave up 0 bases and J gave up 6 bases, with 8 bases separating them. Written as DNA, the CDR3 is TGTGCCACCAGCAGAGATAGGGGCGCCGGGGAGCTGTTTTTT. Protein product: CATSRDRGAGELFF.

The chain employs TRBV10-1 and TRBJ1-2; D is unclear. The length of the CDR3 is 13 residues. Germline V lookup: CDR1 WNHNN, CDR2 SYGVQD (reference sequence). The V gene lost 2 bases and the J gene lost 4 bases, with 8 bases spanning the gap. The CDR3 here is CASSEADGYGYTF. As DNA, the CDR3 is TGCGCCAGCAGTGAGGCGGACGGCTATGGCTACACCTTC.

This clonotype occurred a few times. The V call is TRBV20-1, the J call TRBJ2-1; 9 bases fit TRBD2. The CDR3 contains 14 residues. J was trimmed by 6 bases and V by 3 bases; bases with no gene match: 6. Germline lookup yields CDR1 DFQATT and CDR2 SNEGSKA (reference sequence). CDR3 protein: CSASSSGAPNEQFF. CDR3 in DNA: TGCAGTGCTAGTTCTAGCGGGGCCCCCAATGAGCAGTTCTTC.

This clonotype occurred many times. The gene calls are TRBV6-5 and TRBJ2-1; 10 bases agree with TRBD2. The V gene's germline CDR1 is MNHEY and CDR2 SVGAGI. Trimming cost V 4 bases and J 6 bases; bases outside gene matches: 12. This CDR3 is 17 amino acids long. The CDR3 DNA is TGTGCCAGCAGTTTCCGACCTACTAGCGGGAATCGCAATGAGCAGTTCTTC. It specifies CASSFRPTSGNRNEQFF.

This clonotype was seen at least ten times. This sequence joins TRBV28 and TRBJ2-1; possible D gene TRBD2, 5 bases. The CDR3 covers 14 residues. Trimming cost V 1 base and J 10 bases, with 14 bases left between them. Germline V gene data show CDR1 as MDHEN and CDR2 as SYDVKM. This chain's CDR3 is CASSLSASGSEQFF. For the CDR3, the DNA is TGTGCCAGCAGTTTATCTGCGAGCGGAAGCGAGCAGTTCTTC.

In its sample, this clonotype was seen a few times. The J gene is TRBJ2-1, the V gene TRBV27, with D perhaps matching TRBD2 (6 bases). This CDR3 region has 13 residues. The germline gives CDR1 MNHEY, CDR2 SMNVEV (reference sequence). The V gene lost 5 bases and the J gene lost 9 bases, with 14 bases spanning the gap. In DNA form, the CDR3 reads TGTGCCAGCAGTGACTTGCGGGGCGGTGAGCAGTTCTTC. Translating it yields CASSDLRGGEQFF.

This clonotype was detected many times. The rearrangement joins TRBV7-2 to TRBJ1-1; TRBD1 matches 7 bases. V was clipped by 5 bases and J by 1 base; unmatched bases: 7. Germline V gives CDR1 SGHTA, CDR2 FQGNSA. The CDR3 is made up of 15 amino acids. The CDR3 sequence: CASSLTGTENTEAFF. Written as DNA, the CDR3 is TGTGCCAGCAGCCTAACGGGGACAGAGAACACTGAAGCTTTCTTT.

This clonotype showed up just a few times. The chain has TRBV20-1 and TRBJ2-3; 10 bases match TRBD2. With 0 bases clipped from V and 1 base from J, the junction kept 7 bases outside the gene matches. The CDR3 contains 17 residues. Germline CDR1 is DFQATT and CDR2 is SNEGSKA (reference sequence). CDR3 loop: CSARDDWTSGRTDTQYF. CDR3 in DNA: TGCAGTGCTAGAGATGATTGGACTAGCGGACGCACAGATACGCAGTATTTT.

Only a few counts were recorded for this clonotype. The chain employs TRBV20-1 and TRBJ2-7; 10 bases match TRBD2. This CDR3 has 15 residues. The germline CDR1 and CDR2 sequences are DFQATT and SNEGSKA (reference sequence). J lost 3 bases, V lost 3 bases, and 8 bases had no gene match. CDR3 nucleotides: TGCAGTGCTAGTAGTAGCGGGGGGCTTCGCTACGAGCAGTACTTC. Translation gives CSASSSGGLRYEQYF.

This rearrangement joins TRBV20-1 to TRBJ2-2, with 8 bases matching TRBD2. Looked up from germline, CDR1 is DFQATT and CDR2 is SNEGSKA (reference sequence). The CDR3 is 15 amino acids. J gave up 4 bases and V 3 bases, and 7 bases lay outside the gene matches. DNA for the CDR3: TGCAGTGCTAGCATAGCGGGAAGACCCACCGGGGAGCTGTTTTTT. Translating gives CSASIAGRPTGELFF.